A single sample is the source of the 30 T cell receptor beta chains below, sequenced in a study of OX40 agonist ivuxolimab in advanced cancers. Some clones are missing from TCRdb's copy, which holds only in-frame ones; the method was immunoSEQ multiplex PCR. The sample carries approximately 23,000 clones, about 86% recorded once. This specimen was CD4+ or CD8+ T cells sorted from blood, taken in a trial of the OX40 agonist ivuxolimab. These receptor sequences come from an adult with an advanced solid tumor such as melanoma, head and neck, liver or kidney cancer.

The V and J genes are TRBV27 and TRBJ2-7; D is uncertain. Germline assignment: CDR1 MNHEY and CDR2 SMNVEV (reference sequence). The V end was cut by 7 bases, the J end by 7 bases, with 23 bases between. This CDR3 region has 15 residues. CDR3 amino acids: CASIQRAPPFDEQYF. The CDR3, as DNA: TGTGCCAGCATCCAACGTGCCCCGCCCTTCGATGAGCAGTACTTC.

The rearrangement links TRBV4-1 to TRBJ2-5; the match to TRBD2 covers 7 bases. CDR1 MGHRA and CDR2 YSYEKL come from the germline V gene. V dropped 1 base and J dropped 4; count of bases not matched to a gene: 6. The length of the CDR3 is 15 residues. The CDR3: CASSQVDGGLETQYF. Here the CDR3 DNA reads TGCGCCAGCAGCCAAGTTGACGGGGGGTTAGAGACCCAGTACTTC.

J is TRBJ1-1 and V is TRBV19, with a tentative D call TRBD1 (5 bases). CDR3 size: 14 residues. Germline V CDR1 and CDR2: LNHDA, SQIVND (reference sequence). V lost 7 bases and J 1 base, leaving 13 bases between the germline ends. The CDR3 DNA follows: TGTGCCAGTATTAAGGACATTCAGAACACTGAAGCTTTCTTT. This sequence encodes CASIKDIQNTEAFF. Together with reference TRBV19 and TRBJ1-1, the CDR3 gives the full variable domain: DGGITQSPKYLFRKEGQNVTLSCEQNLNHDAMYWYRQDPGQGLRLIYYSQIVNDFQKGDIAEGYSVSREKKESFPLTVTSAQKNPTAFYLCASIKDIQNTEAFFGQGTRLTVV.

The chain links TRBV6-5 to TRBJ2-1; the match to TRBD2 covers 11 bases. Germline loops: CDR1 MNHEY, CDR2 SVGAGI. This CDR3 has 15 residues. The J segment lost 5 bases and the V segment lost 2 bases, leaving 2 bases of the junction unmatched. CDR3 nucleotide sequence: TGTGCCAGCAGTTACGGGACTAGCGGTGACAATGAGCAGTTCTTC. As protein: CASSYGTSGDNEQFF.

The chain is built from TRBV28 and TRBJ2-5, with D hard to call. The DNA end is a closer match to TRBJ2-7, so the J assignment may be wrong. The CDR3 spans 14 residues. Germline values: CDR1 MDHEN, CDR2 SYDVKM. The CDR3 region is CASSPYLSSYEQYF. The CDR3 DNA follows: TGTGCCAGCAGTCCCTACTTGAGCTCCTACGAGCAGTACTTC.

V is TRBV7-6 and J is TRBJ2-7, with D perhaps matching TRBD2 (5 bases). V dropped 2 bases and J dropped 0 bases, with 11 bases sitting between them. CDR3 size: 15 residues. Germline V CDR1 and CDR2: SGHVS, FNYEAQ. CDR3 coding DNA: TGTGCCAGCAGCTTAACGGCGGGTGGCTCCTACGAGCAGTACTTC. Its translation is CASSLTAGGSYEQYF.

The chain joins TRBV29-1 to TRBJ1-2; 9 nucleotides agree with TRBD1. This CDR3 contains 14 residues. V lost 3 bases and J lost 5; bases outside the gene matches: 7. The V gene's germline CDR1 is SQVTM and CDR2 ANQGSEA. CDR3 loop: CSVELDRGLYGYTF. The DNA of the CDR3 is TGCAGCGTTGAGTTGGACAGGGGACTGTATGGCTACACCTTC.

V and J are TRBV4-1 and TRBJ1-2, with 7 bases identical to TRBD1. Losses at the gene ends were 2 bases for V and 7 bases for J; bases not matched to a gene: 4. Germline V gene sequence: CDR1 MGHRA, CDR2 YSYEKL. The CDR3 sequence is 13 residues long. The CDR3: CASSQLDRVGYTF. In DNA, the CDR3 is TGCGCCAGCAGCCAATTAGACAGGGTTGGCTACACCTTC.

The gene calls are TRBV2 and TRBJ1-2, with 9 bases that match TRBD1. The CDR3 spans 17 residues. The ends lost 2 bases at V and 4 bases at J; junction bases unmatched: 11. From germline, CDR1 is SNHLY and CDR2 FYNNEI. CDR3 DNA sequence: TGTGCCAGCAGTGAATTGATAGGGGGACAGGGAGCCTATGGCTACACCTTC. It translates to CASSELIGGQGAYGYTF.

The rearrangement joins TRBV4-1 to TRBJ2-7; 7 bases agree with TRBD1. This CDR3 is built from 16 residues. The V segment lost 0 bases and the J segment 6 bases; nucleotides outside the gene matches: 11. Germline V CDR1 and CDR2: MGHRA, YSYEKL. The CDR3, as DNA: TGCGCCAGCAGCCAAGATTACAGACAGGGTATCGGCGAGCAGTACTTC. Its translation is CASSQDYRQGIGEQYF.

The chain combines TRBV2 with TRBJ2-1; no clear D. The CDR3 is 13 amino acids. Germline CDR1 reads SNHLY; CDR2 reads FYNNEI. V shed 2 bases and J shed 7 bases, with 9 bases lying between them. The CDR3 loop is CASSEPGWNEQFF. CDR3 nucleotides: TGTGCCAGCAGTGAACCAGGTTGGAATGAGCAGTTCTTC.

The chain couples TRBV5-1 to TRBJ2-7; D gene ambiguous. Germline V gene data show CDR1 as SGHRS and CDR2 as YFSETQ. The CDR3 extends over 12 amino acids. V was clipped by 1 base and J by 4 bases, with 6 bases between them. In nucleotides, the CDR3 is TGCGCCAGCAGCTTGAACGGGTACGAGCAGTACTTC. Protein product: CASSLNGYEQYF.

This sequence joins TRBV5-6 and TRBJ1-2; possible D gene TRBD1, 6 bases. V lost 4 bases and J 8 bases, leaving 15 bases between the germline ends. Per the germline V gene, CDR1 is SGHDT and CDR2 is YYEEEE. The CDR3 runs 13 residues. Written as DNA, the CDR3 is TGTGCCAGCAGCCCAGGGGCCGGGGGAGGCTACACCTTC. Residues: CASSPGAGGGYTF.

This clone was observed a few times. The gene calls are TRBV4-1 and TRBJ2-6, with a tentative D call TRBD2 (5 bases). The V gene lost 0 bases and the J gene lost 1 base, with 10 bases spanning the gap. The CDR3 covers 17 residues. The germline V gene encodes CDR1 MGHRA and CDR2 YSYEKL. The DNA of the CDR3 is TGCGCCAGCAGCCAAGATAGGAGAGGGTCTGGGGCCAACGTCCTGACTTTC. Protein: CASSQDRRGSGANVLTF.

The rearrangement uses TRBV27 and TRBJ1-5; D gene unclear. The length of the CDR3 is 12 residues. V shed 5 bases and J shed 9 bases, with 11 bases lying between them. Germline CDR1 reads MNHEY; CDR2 reads SMNVEV (reference sequence). Here the CDR3 reads CASSPRGWPQHF. CDR3 DNA: TGTGCCAGCAGTCCCCGCGGGTGGCCCCAGCATTTT.

The V and J genes are TRBV7-6 and TRBJ1-6; weak D call: TRBD1 (6 bases). Per germline, CDR1 SGHVS and CDR2 FNYEAQ. V was cut by 2 bases and J by 6 bases, with 17 bases left in between. The CDR3 loop spans 17 amino acids. The CDR3 here is CASSLMLGGPFNSPLHF. The DNA for the CDR3 is TGTGCCAGCAGCTTAATGTTGGGGGGCCCCTTTAATTCACCCCTCCACTTT.

The V call is TRBV10-3, the J call TRBJ1-5, with 9 nucleotides matching TRBD1. J gave up 0 bases and V 4 bases, and 4 bases lay outside the gene matches. The CDR3 spans 16 residues. CDR1 ENHRY and CDR2 SYGVKD come from the germline V gene. CDR3 DNA sequence: TGTGCCATCAGTGGGACAGGGGAAGATAGCAATCAGCCCCAGCATTTT. Protein: CAISGTGEDSNQPQHF.

This clone has just a few counts. The chain employs TRBV28 and TRBJ1-2; 8 positions agree with TRBD1. The CDR3 length is 14 residues. With 4 bases clipped from V and 5 bases from J, the junction kept 6 bases outside the gene matches. CDR1 and CDR2 from the germline V gene are MDHEN and SYDVKM. The CDR3 protein is CASSSRDRRYGYTF. Here the CDR3 DNA reads TGTGCCAGCAGTTCCCGGGACAGGCGGTATGGCTACACCTTC.

This clone was counted once. CDR3 sequence: CASSADRYGADEQYF. As DNA, the CDR3 is TGCGCCAGCAGCGCCGACCGATATGGGGCGGACGAGCAGTACTTC. This chain connects TRBV4-1 to TRBJ2-5; maybe TRBD1 (5 bases). The J call is uncertain, as TRBJ2-7 better fits the DNA end. Germline V gene lookup returns CDR1 MGHRA and CDR2 YSYEKL. The CDR3 has 15 residues.

The chain is built from TRBV7-2 and TRBJ2-7; TRBD1 matches at 9 bases. V shed 2 bases, J shed 2 bases, and the junction held 4 bases outside the gene matches. This CDR3 contains 15 residues. CDR1 and CDR2 from the germline V gene are SGHTA and FQGNSA. For the CDR3, the DNA is TGTGCCAGCAGCTTATGGGACAGGGTCCCCTACGAGCAGTACTTC. Translation gives CASSLWDRVPYEQYF.

This clone has more than one count but fewer than ten. The chain has TRBV4-2 and TRBJ2-3, with TRBD2 matching 8 bases. There are 16 residues in the CDR3. Trimming removed 1 base from V and 1 base from J; junction bases left unmatched: 4. The germline gives CDR1 LGHNA, CDR2 YNFKEQ. Here the CDR3 reads CASSQVTGGRTDTQYF. DNA for the CDR3: TGTGCCAGCAGCCAAGTAACGGGGGGGCGCACAGATACGCAGTATTTT.

The gene calls are TRBV6-5 and TRBJ1-1; TRBD1 might be the D (5 bases). There are 15 residues in the CDR3. Deletions cut 2 bases from V and 6 bases from J, with 16 bases between. The V gene's germline CDR1 is MNHEY and CDR2 SVGAGI. Here the CDR3 DNA reads TGTGCCAGCAGTTACGGGTGGGGGGAGTCGGCTGAAGCTTTCTTT. It yields the protein CASSYGWGESAEAFF.

The chain couples TRBV2 to TRBJ2-1; the D is unclear. This CDR3 comprises 13 residues. The V and J ends lost 11 bases and 5 bases respectively, with 16 bases between them. Germline CDR1 and CDR2: SNHLY and FYNNEI. The CDR3 nucleotides are TGTGCCTTACACAGTCTCGTGGACAATGAGCAGTTCTTC. Translating gives CALHSLVDNEQFF.

This CDR3 reads CATSSHGETQYF. For the CDR3, the DNA is TGTGCCACCAGCTCCCACGGGGAGACCCAGTACTTC. The chain employs TRBV15 and TRBJ2-5; D unresolved. CDR3 length: 12 amino acids. V was shortened by 5 bases and J by 5 bases, with 9 bases between the two germline ends. Germline assignment: CDR1 LNHNV and CDR2 YYDKDF (reference sequence).

A single count supports this clone. This sequence joins TRBV5-1 and TRBJ2-2; weak D call: TRBD1 (5 bases). This CDR3 region has 17 residues. Germline-derived CDR1 and CDR2 are SGHRS and YFSETQ. V shed 0 bases and J shed 5 bases, with 17 bases lying between them. The CDR3 sequence: CASSLVPLGVRTGELFF. The CDR3 DNA reads as TGCGCCAGCAGCTTGGTCCCCCTAGGGGTAAGGACCGGGGAGCTGTTTTTT. Using reference TRBV5-1 and TRBJ2-2 for the parts outside the CDR3, the full variable domain is KAGVTQTPRYLIKTRGQQVTLSCSPISGHRSVSWYQQTPGQGLQFLFEYFSETQRNKGNFPGRFSGRQFSNSRSEMNVSTLELGDSALYLCASSLVPLGVRTGELFFGEGSRLTVL.

The genes are TRBV28 and TRBJ2-3, with 7 bases aligning to TRBD2. The J segment lost 0 bases and the V segment lost 5 bases, leaving 5 bases of the junction unmatched. This CDR3 has 15 residues. Germline CDR1 MDHEN, CDR2 SYDVKM. CDR3 residues: CASSGYSGSTDTQYF. In nucleotides, the CDR3 is TGTGCCAGCAGTGGGTATAGCGGGAGCACAGATACGCAGTATTTT.

This sequence joins TRBV4-1 and TRBJ1-5; D not certain. Trimming took 6 bases from V and 4 from J, leaving 10 bases between them. Looked up from germline, CDR1 is MGHRA and CDR2 is YSYEKL. CDR3 size: 13 residues. In DNA form, the CDR3 reads TGCGCCAGCAGTACAGAGTCGAATCAGCCCCAGCATTTT. It yields the protein CASSTESNQPQHF.

The chain joins TRBV7-8 to TRBJ2-1; unclear D gene. This CDR3 region has 15 residues. Trimming left V 1 base short and J 3 bases short, with 10 bases between. CDR1 is SGHVS, CDR2 FQNEAQ, per germline. CDR3 nucleotides: TGTGCCAGCAGCTTAGTAGAGACGGGCTACAATGAGCAGTTCTTC. Residues: CASSLVETGYNEQFF.

V usage is TRBV19 and J usage is TRBJ2-3, with D tentatively TRBD1 (5 bases). V dropped 1 base and J dropped 1 base, with 15 bases sitting between them. The V gene's germline CDR1 is LNHDA and CDR2 SQIVND (reference sequence). The CDR3 runs to 17 residues. The CDR3 nucleotides read TGTGCCAGTAGTATAGCCCCCCGACAGCTTGGCACAGATACGCAGTATTTT. As protein: CASSIAPRQLGTDTQYF.

As concerns this clone: Other DNA sequences in the sample encode the same CDR3. The chain uses TRBV6-1 and TRBJ1-6; D unresolved. With 7 bases removed from V and 9 bases from J, the gap between germline ends came to 16 bases. From germline, CDR1 is MNHNS and CDR2 SASEGT. CDR3 length: 14 residues. CDR3 sequence (DNA): TGTGCCAGCATGCTAGGTGGCGGCGGTTCACCCCTCCACTTT. Translated: CASMLGGGGSPLHF.